The rows below give T cell receptor beta chains drawn from one sample of a study of blood T cell repertoires in COVID-19. TCRdb's table, derived via immunoSEQ multiplex PCR, lists solely in-frame clones and lacks some. The sample holds 150,000 to 200,000 clones, 81% seen once. Sequencing was performed on peripheral blood. Receptors originate from a man in his fifties or sixties with active or convalescent COVID-19. CDR3s include the opening cysteine and the closing phenylalanine or tryptophan. D genes are given only for firm matches. Clone size, where shown, is once, few, many, or a class for clones that have expanded.

TRBJ2-1	-	TRBV6-2/TRBV6-3	TRBD2	CASSRTSGHNEQFF	TGTGCCAGCAGTAGGACTAGCGGCCACAATGAGCAGTTCTTC
TRBJ2-3	-	TRBV3-1/TRBV3-2	TRBD2	CASSQGLAGGPSTDTQYF	TGTGCCAGCAGCCAAGGACTAGCGGGGGGGCCTAGCACAGATACGCAGTATTTT
TRBJ2-1	once	TRBV11-1	-	CASSLVGSEQFF	TGTGCCAGCAGCTTAGTGGGCAGTGAGCAGTTCTTC
TRBJ1-2	-	TRBV2	TRBD1	CASSGLRTGDGYTF	TGTGCCAGCAGTGGTCTTAGGACAGGGGATGGCTACACCTTC
TRBJ1-6	-	TRBV5-4	TRBD1	CASSFTGTGIGSPLHF	TGTGCCAGCAGCTTTACCGGGACAGGGATAGGGTCACCCCTCCACTTT
TRBJ1-2	once	TRBV7-8	-	CASSLSGYGYTF	TGTGCCAGCAGCTTATCAGGATATGGCTACACCTTC
TRBJ2-7	-	TRBV9	-	CASSVGQATYEQYF	TGTGCCAGCAGCGTAGGACAGGCAACCTACGAGCAGTACTTC
TRBJ2-2	-	TRBV5-1	-	CASSTGQKLTGELFF	TGCGCCAGCAGCACCGGACAGAAACTCACCGGGGAGCTGTTTTTT
TRBJ2-3	-	TRBV6-5	TRBD2	CASSYGGTSGGATQYF	TGTGCCAGCAGTTACGGCGGGACTAGCGGAGGGGCTACGCAGTATTTT
TRBJ1-3	few	TRBV28	-	CASNGQGNTIYF	TGTGCCAGCAATGGACAGGGAAACACCATATATTTT
TRBJ2-1	once	TRBV5-8	TRBD2	CASTQRGGSYNEQFF	TGTGCCAGCACGCAGCGGGGGGGCTCCTACAATGAGCAGTTCTTC
TRBJ1-4	-	TRBV19	-	CASSRQEKLFF	TGTGCCAGTAGTAGACAAGAAAAACTGTTTTTT
TRBJ2-1	-	TRBV3-1/TRBV3-2	-	CASSQGGNTGMFDEQFF	TGTGCCAGCAGCCAAGGGGGCAACACAGGGATGTTCGATGAGCAGTTCTTC
TRBJ1-1	-	TRBV18	-	CASSPSAGIGEAFF	TGTGCCAGCTCACCATCGGCAGGGATTGGTGAAGCTTTCTTT
TRBJ2-5	-	TRBV5-1	TRBD1	CASSPGTGRGETQYF	TGCGCCAGCAGCCCGGGGACAGGGCGGGGGGAGACCCAGTACTTC
TRBJ2-5	-	TRBV5-1	TRBD2	CASSSLAGGTQETQYF	TGCGCCAGCAGCTCACTAGCGGGAGGTACGCAAGAGACCCAGTACTTC
TRBJ2-2	many	TRBV5-5	-	CASSFVTETGELFF	TGTGCCAGCAGCTTTGTAACGGAGACCGGGGAGCTGTTTTTT
TRBJ2-7	-	TRBV10-3	TRBD2	CATVGGGLAGDLEQYF	TGTGCCACTGTGGGAGGAGGGCTAGCGGGAGATCTCGAGCAGTACTTC
TRBJ2-1	-	TRBV10-2	TRBD2	CASSESMSGSLNEQFF	TGCGCCAGCAGTGAGTCGATGAGCGGGAGCTTGAATGAGCAGTTCTTC
TRBJ1-3	few	TRBV6-5	-	CASAPQDSGNTIYF	TGTGCCAGCGCCCCACAGGACTCTGGAAACACCATATATTTT
TRBJ1-5	-	TRBV6-2/TRBV6-3	-	CASSYWGDQPQHF	TGTGCCAGCAGTTACTGGGGAGATCAGCCCCAGCATTTT
TRBJ2-3	-	TRBV27	-	CASSPYRVLTDTQYF	TGTGCCAGCAGTCCATACAGGGTCCTCACAGATACGCAGTATTTT
TRBJ2-1	-	TRBV5-1	TRBD1	CASSSGTGGWYNEQFF	TGCGCCAGCAGCAGTGGGACAGGGGGTTGGTACAATGAGCAGTTCTTC
TRBJ2-1	once	TRBV5-4	-	CASSLNQGRFNEQFF	TGTGCCAGCAGCTTGAATCAGGGGCGGTTTAATGAGCAGTTCTTC
TRBJ2-1	few	TRBV6-5	TRBD2	CASIGSGRVNEQFF	TGTGCCAGCATCGGGAGCGGGAGGGTAAATGAGCAGTTCTTC
TRBJ1-5	-	TRBV15	-	CATSPFLEGAGNQPQHF	TGTGCCACCAGCCCCTTTTTAGAGGGCGCGGGCAATCAGCCCCAGCATTTT
TRBJ2-2	-	TRBV9	TRBD1	CASSLLGTANTGELFF	TGTGCCAGCAGTCTTCTCGGGACAGCCAACACCGGGGAGCTGTTTTTT
TRBJ2-3	-	TRBV7-2	TRBD1	CASSLGTGRGTDTQYF	TGTGCCAGCAGCTTGGGGACAGGCAGAGGCACAGATACGCAGTATTTT
TRBJ2-2	-	TRBV10-3	-	CAIREQANTGELFF	TGTGCCATCAGGGAACAGGCGAACACCGGGGAGCTGTTTTTT
TRBJ2-2	-	TRBV3-1/TRBV3-2	-	CASSQDIMAGYTGELFF	TGTGCCAGCAGCCAAGATATAATGGCGGGCTACACCGGGGAGCTGTTTTTT
TRBJ1-1	-	TRBV12-3/TRBV12-4	-	CASSLAAGRRAFF	TGTGCCAGCAGTTTAGCGGCAGGTCGTCGAGCTTTCTTT